Sequencing of this T cell receptor beta chain was carried out in a study of cytomegalovirus exposure and HLA in healthy donors. Concerning this clone itself: What it binds is not known.

Germline CDR1 is MNHEY and CDR2 is SVGAGI. V lost 6 bases, J lost 8 bases, and 19 bases lay in between. CDR3 length: 14 residues. Study-level points and caveats: Fewer N-insertions than the 666-donor mean were reportedly shown by an Asian-associated ancestry cluster in a later analysis. Most of the CMV-associated TCR beta chains (in a later analysis) appeared to be HLA-restricted.

The study ran its PCR with 60 Vbeta and 13 Jbeta primers. The repertoire was sequenced with immunoSEQ multiplex PCR; TCRdb's copy has only in-frame clones and lacks some. This sample carries 60,000 to 80,000 clones, with less than 6% going to the ten biggest clones. The sequencing sample was made of PBMCs. V is TRBV6-5 and J is TRBJ1-2; D remains ambiguous. The receptor was derived from a man aged 40-50 years in good health and CMV-seronegative. CDR3 sequence reads: CASRPPASQAGYTF. The CDR3 DNA is TGTGCCAGCAGACCCCCGGCAAGCCAGGCGGGCTACACCTTC.